This T cell receptor (beta chain) was found in a study of blood T cell repertoires in COVID-19. Study in general: Samples came from the United States, Italy and Spain, spanning acute and convalescent COVID-19. The analysed material was cDNA or gDNA that came from T cells, B-cell-depleted T cells, or PBMCs.

The CDR3 is 13 amino acids. Trimming removed 4 bases at V and 5 bases at J, with 11 bases between. Here immunoSEQ multiplex PCR was the method, and the copy in TCRdb shows in-frame clones only, minus some. The repertoire consists of about 280,000 clones, with roughly nine tenths occurring once and the leading ten covering less than 2%. Source material: PBMCs or T cells enriched from blood (not recorded which). The TCR originated in a woman aged 55-69 years who had recovered from COVID-19. J is TRBJ1-1 and V is TRBV12-3 or TRBV12-4; D possibly corresponds to TRBD1 (6 bases). Written as DNA, the CDR3 is TGTGCCAGCAGTTCAAGTGACAGGACTGAAGCTTTCTTT. Protein product: CASSSSDRTEAFF.